This T cell receptor beta chain derives from a study of CD8 T cells in ankylosing spondylitis. Study outcomes and limitations: Significant enrichment of disease-linked clones was reportedly seen in matched ankylosing spondylitis synovial fluid. CD8+ by phenotype, disease-linked clones were relatively rare in peripheral blood. A motif of under 10 highly homologous TCR beta variants was seen as apparently characteristic of ankylosing spondylitis blood.

Quantitative molecular-barcoded 5'-RACE generated the TCR beta libraries. TCRdb itself ran the 5' RACE reads through MiXCR, one entry per CDR3 protein. The table records 200,000 to 250,000 distinct CDR3 sequences, about 10% of them present only once. The germline V gene has CDR1 MNHEY and CDR2 SMNVEV (reference sequence). With V trimmed by 0 bases and J by 3 bases, 1 base remained unmatched. The CDR3 is 14 residues long. This clonotype was seen ten or more times. Its specificity is not known. This TCR derives from a male donor with ankylosing spondylitis or in good health (not recorded which). V and J are TRBV27 and TRBJ2-5, with 7 bases aligning to TRBD2. Sequenced: blood, either unsorted or a sorted T cell fraction (not recorded which). The CDR3 sequence: CASSLSGGEETQYF. The CDR3 nucleotides read TGTGCCAGCAGTTTATCGGGGGGGGAAGAGACCCAGTACTTC.